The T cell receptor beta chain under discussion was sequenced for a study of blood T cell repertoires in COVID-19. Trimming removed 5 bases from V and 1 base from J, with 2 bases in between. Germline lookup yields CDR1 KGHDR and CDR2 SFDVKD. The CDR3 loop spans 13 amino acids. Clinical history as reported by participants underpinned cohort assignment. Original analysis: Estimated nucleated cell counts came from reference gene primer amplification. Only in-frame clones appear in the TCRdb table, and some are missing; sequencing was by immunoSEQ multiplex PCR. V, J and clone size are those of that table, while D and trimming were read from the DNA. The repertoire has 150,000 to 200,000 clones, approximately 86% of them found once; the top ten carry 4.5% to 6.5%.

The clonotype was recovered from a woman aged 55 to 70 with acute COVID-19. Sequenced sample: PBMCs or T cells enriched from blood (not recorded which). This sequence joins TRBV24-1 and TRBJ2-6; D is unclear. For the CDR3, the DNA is TGTGCCACCAGTGCTTCTGGGGCCAACGTCCTGACTTTC. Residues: CATSASGANVLTF.